The 26 T cell receptor beta chains below all came from one sample that was sequenced in a study of T cell repertoires in cytomegalovirus infection. The antigens for these receptors are not known. TCRdb used MiXCR to reprocess the reads, holding one entry per CDR3 protein. The sample has some 940,000 distinct CDR3 sequences, 30% to 40% seen once; the top ten hold 13%. The sample here was cultured CD8+ T cells from PBMCs, taken from culture after CMV antigen stimulation. These receptors all come from a human donor in good health (CMV status not recorded). Some clones in this sample may be carry-over from other donors' samples.

Details on this clonotype: A junction boundary mismatches the germline segment, possibly from a read error. The chain employs TRBV20-1 and TRBJ1-2; TRBD1 agrees at 8 bases. CDR3 size: 18 residues. Germline-derived CDR1 and CDR2 are DFQATT and SNEGSKA (reference sequence). The CDR3 loop is CSARDKVILDRDGFGCTF. DNA for the CDR3: TGCAGTGCTAGAGATAAGGTTATCTTGGACAGGGACGGGTTTGGCTGCACCTTC.

The chain employs TRBV11-2 and TRBJ2-1, with TRBD2 identical over 11 bases. Germline loops: CDR1 SGHAT, CDR2 FQNNGV. The CDR3 is made up of 16 amino acids. Trimming at V came to 6 bases and at J to 10 bases, leaving 14 bases not matched to a gene. CDR3 loop: CASRLTSLAGGDEQFF. DNA of the CDR3: TGTGCCAGCAGACTTACTAGCTTAGCGGGGGGGGACGAGCAGTTCTTC.

The chain carries TRBV29-1 and TRBJ2-7; D is unclear. The CDR3 totals 14 residues. The germline gives CDR1 SQVTM, CDR2 ANQGSEA. V lost 5 bases, J lost 2 bases, and 16 bases lay in between. The CDR3, as DNA: TGCAGCGTTAGTGACATACAAGGTCCCTACGAGCAGTACTTC. Translating gives CSVSDIQGPYEQYF.

The V gene is TRBV28, the J gene TRBJ2-7; perhaps TRBD1 as D (6 bases). Trimming left V 4 bases short and J 3 bases short, with 13 bases between. Germline lookup yields CDR1 MDHEN and CDR2 SYDVKM. The CDR3 has 14 amino acids. The CDR3 DNA reads as TGTGCCAGCAGTTCCCGTTACAGGGTCTACGAGCAGTACGTC. Protein sequence: CASSSRYRVYEQYV.

The chain joins TRBV12-3 or TRBV12-4 to TRBJ1-1, with D uncertain. The CDR3 loop spans 12 amino acids. V was cut by 7 bases and J by 5 bases, with 11 bases left in between. The CDR3 spells CASTLSRTEAFF. CDR3 DNA sequence: TGTGCCAGCACCCTTAGTAGGACTGAAGCTTTCTTT.

There are a few counts of this clonotype. The chain recombines TRBV20-1 with TRBJ2-7, with 7 bases that match TRBD2. The CDR3 consists of 15 residues. Germline CDR1 reads DFQATT; CDR2 reads SNEGSKA (reference sequence). Trimming cost V 6 bases and J 0 bases; bases outside gene matches: 11. The CDR3 sequence is CSANDRDYSSYEQYV. Written as DNA, the CDR3 is TGCAGTGCCAACGACCGGGACTATAGCTCCTACGAGCAGTACGTC.

The rearrangement joins TRBV12-3 or TRBV12-4 to TRBJ2-7; a weak D match, TRBD2 (5 bases). The CDR3 has 13 amino acids. The V and J ends lost 8 bases and 5 bases respectively, with 16 bases between them. DNA of the CDR3: TGTGCCAGCTCCCTTGGGAGATTGAACGAGCAGTACTTC. Encoded protein: CASSLGRLNEQYF.

In this sample, this clonotype turned up once. Germline is not matched at one junction end, which may reflect a read error. The chain uses TRBV7-2 and TRBJ2-2; a possible D gene is TRBD1 (6 bases). The CDR3 has 15 amino acids. Germline V gene sequence: CDR1 SGHTA, CDR2 FQGNSA. This chain's CDR3 is CASSLAGGYTWELFF. CDR3 nucleotides: TGTGCCAGCAGCTTAGCAGGGGGATACACCTGGGAGCTGTTTTTT.

This clonotype was observed a handful of times. The chain has TRBV5-5 and TRBJ1-1; no reliable D call. Per the germline V gene, CDR1 is SGHKS and CDR2 is YYEKEE (reference sequence). CDR3 length: 16 residues. The ends were cut back, 4 bases at V and 2 bases at J, with 18 bases in the middle. The CDR3 DNA reads TGTGCCAGCAGCCCGACACAACAGAGCTTCAACACTGAAGCTTTCTTT. This encodes CASSPTQQSFNTEAFF. Complete variable domain (other parts from reference TRBV5-5 and TRBJ1-1): DAGVTQSPTHLIKTRGQQVTLRCSPISGHKSVSWYQQVLGQGPQFIFQYYEKEERGRGNFPDRFSARQFPNYSSELNVNALLLGDSALYLCASSPTQQSFNTEAFFGQGTRLTVV.

This clonotype showed up many times. The CDR3 region has the DNA TGTGCCAGCAGCATCAGCGGGGCCTCCTACAATGAGCAGTTCTTC. Translation gives CASSISGASYNEQFF. The chain links TRBV7-9 to TRBJ2-1, with TRBD2 matching over 7 bases. Trimming removed 5 bases from V and 0 bases from J; junction bases left unmatched: 4. This CDR3 region has 15 residues. CDR1 is SEHNR and CDR2 is FQNEAQ in the germline V gene (reference sequence).

The chain employs TRBV7-2 and TRBJ1-1; 7 bases fit TRBD1. Germline CDR1 SGHTA, CDR2 FQGNSA. The junction had 7 bases not matched to a gene; V was cut back by 3 bases and J by 0 bases. There are 16 residues in the CDR3. CDR3 sequence (DNA): TGTGCCAGCAGCTTCGACCTGGGACAGCTGAACACTGAAGCTTTCTTT. Protein sequence: CASSFDLGQLNTEAFF.

This clonotype was picked up many times. The chain combines TRBV7-6 with TRBJ2-1; 12 bases line up with TRBD2. The junction had 6 bases not matched to a gene; V was cut back by 3 bases and J by 0 bases. The CDR3 consists of 18 residues. The germline CDR1 and CDR2 sequences are SGHVS and FNYEAQ. The CDR3 DNA reads as TGTGCCAGCAGCTTCAGACTAGCGGGGGTTAGCTCCTACAATGAGCAGTTCTTC. This codes for CASSFRLAGVSSYNEQFF.

This chain's CDR3 is CASSRGPRLYEQYV. The CDR3 DNA reads TGTGCCAGCTCCAGGGGGCCTAGACTCTACGAGCAGTACGTC. The chain employs TRBV6-2 or TRBV6-3 and TRBJ2-7; 8 bases fit TRBD1. CDR3 length equals 14 residues. The germline CDR1 and CDR2 sequences are MNHEY and SVGEGT. The trim removed 8 bases at V and 3 bases at J, leaving 9 bases unmatched.

This clonotype was counted at least ten times. This sequence joins TRBV12-3 or TRBV12-4 and TRBJ2-5, with 8 bases aligning to TRBD1. J gave up 3 bases and V 4 bases, and 7 bases lay outside the gene matches. The CDR3 runs to 15 residues. Written as DNA, the CDR3 is TGTGCCAGCAGTTATGGCCCGGGACAGGAAGAGACCCAGTACTTC. Its translation: CASSYGPGQEETQYF.

The genes are TRBV4-1 and TRBJ2-7; the D gene is possibly TRBD1 (5 bases). The V gene's germline CDR1 is MGHRA and CDR2 YSYEKL. The CDR3 is made up of 14 amino acids. V dropped 0 bases and J dropped 3 bases, with 9 bases sitting between them. CDR3 nucleotides: TGCGCCAGCAGCCAAGAAGGGGTTGGCTACGAGCAGTACTTC. Translated: CASSQEGVGYEQYF.

This clonotype was observed a handful of times. The chain carries TRBV27 and TRBJ2-5; D may be TRBD2 (6 bases). CDR1 is MNHEY and CDR2 is SMNVEV in the germline V gene (reference sequence). Deletions cut 2 bases from V and 5 bases from J, with 15 bases between. This CDR3 contains 15 residues. The CDR3 sequence is CASSLRPGRLETQYF. The CDR3 DNA reads TGTGCCAGCAGTTTACGACCGGGGAGGTTGGAGACCCAGTACTTC.

V gene TRBV29-1 combines with J gene TRBJ2-5; D is tentatively TRBD1 or TRBD2 (6 bases each). There are 12 residues in the CDR3. From germline, CDR1 is SQVTM and CDR2 ANQGSEA. Deletions cut 3 bases from V and 3 bases from J, with 8 bases between. CDR3 in amino acids: CSVEGGEETQYF. CDR3 bases: TGCAGCGTTGAGGGGGGCGAAGAGACCCAGTACTTC.

The chain has TRBV24-1 and TRBJ2-3, with 11 bases lining up with TRBD1. The CDR3 has 16 residues. Germline CDR1 KGHDR, CDR2 SFDVKD. J was trimmed by 5 bases and V by 3 bases; bases with no gene match: 6. The CDR3 DNA is TGTGCCACCAGTGATCCGGACAGGGGGCGAGGAGATACGCAGTATTTT. Translation gives CATSDPDRGRGDTQYF.

The chain is built from TRBV12-3 or TRBV12-4 and TRBJ1-6; perhaps TRBD1 as D (6 bases). V was cut by 6 bases and J by 0 bases, with 15 bases left in between. CDR3 size: 17 residues. CDR3 DNA sequence: TGTGCCAGCAGATCTTCCATGGACAGCTCCTATAATTCACCCCTCCACTTT. Translation gives CASRSSMDSSYNSPLHF.

V and J are TRBV4-1 and TRBJ1-3, with D uncertain. Trimming removed 5 bases from V and 2 bases from J, with 13 bases in between. The CDR3 consists of 15 residues. CDR1 and CDR2 from the germline V gene are MGHRA and YSYEKL. CDR3 DNA sequence: TGCGCCAGCAGCAGTACAAGAACTGCTGGAAACACCATATATTTT. Translating gives CASSSTRTAGNTIYF.

This clonotype has more than one count but fewer than ten. V and J are TRBV7-4 and TRBJ2-7, with D unresolved. Trimming took off 1 base at V and 10 bases at J, with 14 bases between the two ends. The CDR3 covers 13 residues. Germline CDR1 and CDR2: SGHVT and SQSDAQ. In DNA, the CDR3 is TGTGCCAGCAGCTTAGAGTCTACGGGCGTCCAGTACGTC. Protein product: CASSLESTGVQYV.

The gene calls are TRBV9 and TRBJ2-2; 9 nucleotides agree with TRBD2. Germline loops: CDR1 SGDLS, CDR2 YYNGEE. This CDR3 spans 16 amino acids. J lost 2 bases, V lost 6 bases, and 8 bases had no gene match. This CDR3 reads CASTSVAGANTGELFF. The CDR3, as DNA: TGTGCCAGCACCTCCGTAGCGGGGGCCAACACCGGGGAGCTGTTTTTT.

CDR3 sequence reads: CASSPSPGGQNEQFF. DNA for the CDR3: TGTGCCAGCAGTCCCTCTCCGGGGGGGCAGAATGAGCAGTTCTTC. The rearrangement links TRBV12-3 or TRBV12-4 to TRBJ2-1, with 8 bases lining up with TRBD2. The CDR3 length is 15 residues. The V segment lost 5 bases and the J segment 7 bases; nucleotides outside the gene matches: 10.

This sequence joins TRBV20-1 and TRBJ2-1, with 11 bases identical to TRBD2. J was trimmed by 8 bases and V by 3 bases; bases with no gene match: 12. CDR3 length: 16 residues. Germline CDR1 DFQATT, CDR2 SNEGSKA (reference sequence). The CDR3 nucleotides are TGCAGTGCTAGGGGTAGCGGGGGGGCCGAAGCCCATGAGCAGTTCTTC. It is translated as CSARGSGGAEAHEQFF.

The chain employs TRBV7-6 and TRBJ1-6; D is unresolved. Germline CDR1 and CDR2: SGHVS and FNYEAQ. CDR3 length: 14 amino acids. With 8 bases removed from V and 0 bases from J, the gap between germline ends came to 8 bases. Written as DNA, the CDR3 is TGTGCCAGCGAACCGATCTCCTATAATTCACCCCTCCACTTT. Amino acids: CASEPISYNSPLHF.

The chain carries TRBV2 and TRBJ1-2, with D possibly matching TRBD1 (5 bases). The length of the CDR3 is 13 residues. Germline-derived CDR1 and CDR2 are SNHLY and FYNNEI. V was clipped by 10 bases and J by 3 bases, with 15 bases between them. The CDR3 DNA sequence: TGTGCCAACATGGAGACAGAGTACTATGGCTACACCTTC. Encoded protein: CANMETEYYGYTF.